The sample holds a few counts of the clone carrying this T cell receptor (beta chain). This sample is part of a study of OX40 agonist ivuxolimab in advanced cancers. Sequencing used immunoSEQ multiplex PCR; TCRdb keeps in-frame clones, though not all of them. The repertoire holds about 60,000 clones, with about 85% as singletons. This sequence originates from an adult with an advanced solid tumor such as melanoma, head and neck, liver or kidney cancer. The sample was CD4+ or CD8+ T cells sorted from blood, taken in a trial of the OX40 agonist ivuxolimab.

The CDR3 coding sequence is TGTGCCAGCAGCGAGGGGGTTGGAACCGTCGGTGGATCACCCCTCCACTTT. Translation: CASSEGVGTVGGSPLHF. J is TRBJ1-6 and V is TRBV9; TRBD1 is a possible D gene (6 bases). The CDR3 covers 17 residues. With 3 bases removed from V and 10 bases from J, the gap between germline ends came to 23 bases. Germline V gene data show CDR1 as SGDLS and CDR2 as YYNGEE.